The T cell receptor beta chain described here comes from a study of CD8 T cells in ankylosing spondylitis. There are many counts of this clonotype. Its antigen is not identified. TCRdb reanalysed the 5' RACE reads using MiXCR and keeps one entry per CDR3 protein. The sample lists some 300,000 distinct CDR3 sequences, less than 25% occurring once. Overall study findings and caveats: Peripheral blood held disease-linked clones only at relatively low frequency, and these were CD8+.

Germline V gene sequence: CDR1 SGHKS, CDR2 YYEKEE (reference sequence). The CDR3 totals 15 residues. Trimming cost V 2 bases and J 6 bases; bases outside gene matches: 8. The rearrangement joins TRBV5-5 to TRBJ2-1; 7 bases line up with TRBD1. The material sequenced was blood, either unsorted or a sorted T cell fraction (not recorded which). This clonotype was sampled from a female donor with ankylosing spondylitis or in good health (not recorded which). CDR3 sequence: CASSLAGQERNEQFF. CDR3 sequence (DNA): TGTGCCAGCAGCTTAGCTGGACAGGAACGCAATGAGCAGTTCTTC.